One sample yielded the 6 T cell receptor beta chains listed below, sequenced in a study of Graves' ophthalmopathy and Graves' hyperthyroidism. The TCR beta CDR3 regions underwent amplification from RNA transcripts. First-round RT-PCR used HTBI primers; second-round multiplex PCR followed. MiXCR, applied by TCRdb to the multiplex PCR reads, yields one record per CDR3 protein. Seen here are about 700,000 distinct CDR3 sequences, roughly 40% observed once, and the top ten hold 44%. Source material: peripheral blood. Every receptor here comes from an adult man with Graves' ophthalmopathy.

The table lists this clonotype with many counts. The chain carries TRBV24-1 and TRBJ1-2; D is possibly TRBD1 (6 bases). With 2 bases removed from V and 8 bases from J, the gap between germline ends came to 20 bases. Germline loops: CDR1 KGHDR, CDR2 SFDVKD. The CDR3 sequence is 16 residues long. The CDR3 is CATSDSGPDRRKGYTF. Written as DNA, the CDR3 is TGTGCCACCAGTGATTCGGGACCCGACAGGCGTAAGGGCTACACCTTC.

As concerns this clonotype: This sequence may be a read error, since a much larger clone differs from it by one base. The gene calls are TRBV7-8 and TRBJ1-2; TRBD1 is a possible D gene (5 bases). The V gene lost 5 bases and the J gene lost 2 bases, with 15 bases spanning the gap. CDR1 SGHVS and CDR2 FQNEAQ come from the germline V gene. The CDR3 covers 15 residues. CDR3 nucleotides: TGTGCCAGCAGCATGGGACCGGGGACCAACTATGGCTACACCTTC. Translation gives CASSMGPGTNYGYTF.

V gene TRBV5-5 combines with J gene TRBJ2-7; possible D gene TRBD2, 7 bases. The CDR3 has 14 residues. CDR1 is SGHKS, CDR2 YYEKEE, per germline (reference sequence). Trimming removed 4 bases from V and 7 bases from J, with 18 bases in between. As DNA, the CDR3 is TGTGCCAGCAGCCCAACTGCGGGGGCAGGTGAGCAGTACTTC. It specifies CASSPTAGAGEQYF.

The table lists this clonotype with many counts. J is TRBJ2-7 and V is TRBV13; perhaps TRBD2 as D (6 bases). CDR1 is PRHDT and CDR2 is FYEKMQ in the germline V gene (reference sequence). This CDR3 comprises 14 residues. V was pared by 4 bases and J by 6 bases, with 16 bases between. The CDR3 nucleotides are TGTGCCAGCAGCTCGGACCCGGGGGTGGGCGAGCAGTACTTC. It yields the protein CASSSDPGVGEQYF.

The gene calls are TRBV10-3 and TRBJ1-6, with 10 positions matching TRBD1. Germline lookup yields CDR1 ENHRY and CDR2 SYGVKD. V dropped 6 bases and J dropped 10; count of bases not matched to a gene: 6. This CDR3 has 14 amino acids. This CDR3 is CAISRQGARSPLHF. Written as DNA, the CDR3 is TGTGCCATCAGCCGACAGGGGGCTCGGTCACCCCTCCACTTT.

This clonotype was seen at least ten times. An end of the junction differs from the germline gene, which may be a read error. CDR3 in DNA: TGTGCCAGCAGTTACTCGACAGGTAGCAATCAGCCCCAGCATTTT. Translating gives CASSYSTGSNQPQHF. The chain couples TRBV24-1 to TRBJ1-5; tentative D call: TRBD1 (6 bases). This CDR3 has 15 amino acids. The germline CDR1 and CDR2 sequences are KGHDR and SFDVKD.